One TCR beta chain is described in this entry. The source of the sample is a study of blood T cell repertoires in COVID-19. Repertoires were generated with immunoSEQ multiplex PCR, while TCRdb's copy carries only in-frame clones and drops some. The table records nearly 70,000 clones, about 87% of them present only once. CDR1 is KGHSH, CDR2 LQKENI, per germline. The length of the CDR3 is 15 residues. V was cut by 2 bases and J by 4 bases, with 9 bases left in between. The gene calls are TRBV18 and TRBJ2-6, with a tentative D call TRBD1 (5 bases). The sequence was obtained from a woman in her 70s with acute or convalescent COVID-19. The sample taken for sequencing was peripheral blood. The CDR3 sequence is CASSPGADGANVLTF. The CDR3 nucleotides read TGTGCCAGCTCACCAGGGGCGGACGGGGCCAACGTCCTGACTTTC.